This T cell receptor beta chain derives from a study of cytomegalovirus exposure and HLA in healthy donors. PCR amplification relied on 60 Vbeta primers (plus 13 Jbeta primers). Repertoires were generated with immunoSEQ multiplex PCR, while TCRdb's copy carries only in-frame clones and drops some. The data show approximately 110,000 clones, roughly 80% seen once. The CDR3 has 13 residues. With 3 bases clipped from V and 6 bases from J, the junction kept 3 bases outside the gene matches. Germline-derived CDR1 and CDR2 are SNHLY and FYNNEI. Sequencing was done on a sample of PBMCs. The chain joins TRBV2 to TRBJ2-7, with 9 bases aligning to TRBD1. The receptor's source is a man between 25 and 39 years old in good health and CMV-seropositive. CDR3 residues: CASSEGQGAEQYF. The CDR3 nucleotides read TGTGCCAGCAGTGAGGGACAGGGCGCCGAGCAGTACTTC.